This T cell receptor beta chain originates from a study of T cell responses to AZD1222 COVID-19 vaccine. This clone was observed a handful of times. Assay used: immunoSEQ multiplex PCR; TCRdb lists only in-frame clones, some missing. The table records 180,000 or so clones, 94% of them present only once. The sequencing here drew on peripheral blood, taken on day 0 of AZD1222 vaccination. This clonotype was obtained from an adult in good health.

In DNA form, the CDR3 reads TGTGCCAGCCAACCGGGACAGGGAACAGATACGCAGTATTTT. Encoded protein: CASQPGQGTDTQYF. V gene TRBV5-4 combines with J gene TRBJ2-3; TRBD1 aligns across 9 bases. The germline gives CDR1 SGHNT, CDR2 YYREEE (reference sequence). V shed 7 bases and J 3 bases; nucleotides not matched to a gene: 6. This CDR3 contains 14 residues. Full variable domain (remainder filled in from reference TRBV5-4 and TRBJ2-3): ETGVTQSPTHLIKTRGQQVTLRCSSQSGHNTVSWYQQALGQGPQFIFQYYREEENGRGNFPPRFSGLQFPNYSSELNVNALELDDSALYLCASQPGQGTDTQYFGPGTRLTVL.